These 29 T cell receptor beta chains originate from one sample sequenced in a study of response to subunit inactivated influenza vaccine. Each CDR3 protein is one row after TCRdb ran MiXCR on the RT-PCR reads. The sample records around 650,000 distinct CDR3 sequences, 15% to 19% being singletons. Specimen: PBMCs from blood, collected 12 days after vaccination. These receptor sequences come from a man over 45 who received an inactivated influenza vaccine.

The J gene is TRBJ2-1, the V gene TRBV4-2; 10 bases agree with TRBD2. This CDR3 contains 16 residues. V dropped 0 bases and J dropped 8; count of bases not matched to a gene: 7. Germline CDR1 LGHNA, CDR2 YNFKEQ. The CDR3 DNA reads TGTGCCAGCAGCCAAGATCCGAGCGGGAGGGAACATGAGCAGTTCTTC. Translated: CASSQDPSGREHEQFF.

The rearrangement joins TRBV6-5 to TRBJ2-2; D is uncertain. Germline V gives CDR1 MNHEY, CDR2 SVGAGI. This CDR3 is 15 amino acids long. V shed 0 bases and J shed 6 bases, with 11 bases lying between them. CDR3 in DNA: TGTGCCAGCAGTTACTCTGTAGGCCAAGCCGGGGAGCTGTTTTTT. Amino acid sequence: CASSYSVGQAGELFF.

There are many counts of this clonotype. This rearrangement joins TRBV5-1 to TRBJ2-1; TRBD1 matches at 7 bases. Germline values: CDR1 SGHRS, CDR2 YFSETQ. The junction had 6 bases not matched to a gene; V was cut back by 3 bases and J by 6 bases. This CDR3 contains 14 residues. CDR3 residues: CASSWIGTVNEQFF. For the CDR3, the DNA is TGCGCCAGCAGCTGGATCGGGACAGTCAATGAGCAGTTCTTC.

This clonotype was counted only a few times. The rearrangement uses TRBV9 and TRBJ2-2, with D unclear. V dropped 0 bases and J dropped 5 bases, with 11 bases sitting between them. CDR3 size: 15 residues. Germline lookup yields CDR1 SGDLS and CDR2 YYNGEE. Here the CDR3 reads CASSVVGGSTGELFF. In DNA form, the CDR3 reads TGTGCCAGCAGCGTAGTGGGCGGATCGACCGGGGAGCTGTTTTTT.

This clonotype has only a few counts. The CDR3 sequence is CASSLWTSGPYNEQFF. In DNA, the CDR3 is TGTGCCAGCAGTTTGTGGACTAGCGGGCCCTACAATGAGCAGTTCTTC. The V gene is TRBV28, the J gene TRBJ2-1, with 11 bases aligning to TRBD2. Germline V lookup: CDR1 MDHEN, CDR2 SYDVKM. Trimming took 3 bases from V and 2 from J; bases not matched to a gene: 3. The CDR3 spans 16 residues.

The rearrangement links TRBV6-5 to TRBJ2-3; 9 nucleotides match TRBD1. Losses at the gene ends were 4 bases for V and 3 bases for J; bases not matched to a gene: 11. Germline loops: CDR1 MNHEY, CDR2 SVGAGI. This CDR3 comprises 17 residues. The CDR3 protein is CASSFPSDRGKTDTQYF. The CDR3 DNA reads TGTGCCAGCAGTTTCCCCTCAGACAGGGGGAAAACAGATACGCAGTATTTT.

This clonotype appeared a few times. This chain connects TRBV7-8 to TRBJ2-1, with TRBD2 matching over 7 bases. There are 16 residues in the CDR3. Unmatched junction bases numbered 6, after V lost 2 bases and J lost 2 bases. CDR1 SGHVS and CDR2 FQNEAQ come from the germline V gene. This CDR3 reads CASSLRIGGTYNEQFF. In DNA, the CDR3 is TGTGCCAGCAGCTTAAGGATCGGGGGGACCTACAATGAGCAGTTCTTC.

The CDR3 region is CARLHPVDSGGIENTIYF. The CDR3 DNA is TGTGCCCGCTTACACCCCGTCGATTCTGGGGGTATAGAAAACACCATATATTTT. The rearrangement links TRBV2 to TRBJ1-3; a weak D match, TRBD1 (5 bases). The CDR3 is 18 residues long. The V and J ends lost 11 bases and 6 bases respectively, with 32 bases between them. The germline V gene encodes CDR1 SNHLY and CDR2 FYNNEI. The whole variable domain, filled in from reference TRBV2 and TRBJ1-3, reads EPEVTQTPSHQVTQMGQEVILRCVPISNHLYFYWYRQILGQKVEFLVSFYNNEISEKSEIFDDQFSVERPDGSNFTLKIRSTKLEDSAMYFCARLHPVDSGGIENTIYFGEGSWLTVV.

The chain employs TRBV10-3 and TRBJ2-5, with D perhaps matching TRBD2 (6 bases). Germline V gives CDR1 ENHRY, CDR2 SYGVKD. The V end was cut by 3 bases, the J end by 5 bases, with 16 bases between. The CDR3 has 15 amino acids. CDR3 amino acids: CAISDGAGGLETQYF. DNA for the CDR3: TGTGCCATCAGTGATGGAGCGGGCGGGCTGGAGACCCAGTACTTC.

This clonotype was seen more than once but under ten times. The chain is built from TRBV5-6 and TRBJ2-4; D is possibly TRBD2 (6 bases). The V gene lost 6 bases and the J gene lost 0 bases, with 16 bases spanning the gap. CDR1 is SGHDT and CDR2 is YYEEEE in the germline V gene. The CDR3 totals 16 residues. The CDR3 coding sequence is TGTGCCAGCACCAGGGAGGATTGGCTAGCCAAAAACATTCAGTACTTC. This sequence encodes CASTREDWLAKNIQYF.

The chain joins TRBV29-1 to TRBJ2-3, with a tentative D call TRBD2 (6 bases). V dropped 3 bases and J dropped 1 base, with 11 bases sitting between them. Per germline, CDR1 SQVTM and CDR2 ANQGSEA. This CDR3 region has 14 residues. The CDR3 nucleotides read TGCAGCGTTGATGGGGGGACCCGCACAGATACGCAGTATTTT. Translation gives CSVDGGTRTDTQYF.

The chain couples TRBV6-6 to TRBJ1-2; no clear D. The CDR3 loop spans 13 amino acids. CDR1 and CDR2 (germline): MNHNY, SVGAGI (reference sequence). V lost 2 bases, J lost 4 bases, and 8 bases lay in between. CDR3 loop: CASSYQAFYGYTF. The CDR3 nucleotides read TGTGCCAGCAGTTACCAGGCCTTCTATGGCTACACCTTC.

The chain couples TRBV7-6 to TRBJ2-5; D unclear. The V gene's germline CDR1 is SGHVS and CDR2 FNYEAQ. V lost 1 base, J lost 0 bases, and 6 bases lay in between. The CDR3 sequence is 14 residues long. This CDR3 is CASSLVGHQETQYF. Here the CDR3 DNA reads TGTGCCAGCAGCTTAGTTGGGCACCAAGAGACCCAGTACTTC.

The chain joins TRBV4-1 to TRBJ2-3; D is ambiguous. This CDR3 has 19 amino acids. Trimming removed 0 bases from V and 0 bases from J, with 19 bases in between. Germline V gene sequence: CDR1 MGHRA, CDR2 YSYEKL. The CDR3 protein is CASSQDPLPSLSSTDTQYF. The CDR3 DNA is TGCGCCAGCAGCCAAGATCCCCTACCCAGCCTATCTAGCACAGATACGCAGTATTTT.

This clonotype appeared many times. The CDR3 loop is CSVAGGKGGNEKLFF. The CDR3 nucleotides read TGCAGCGTTGCAGGGGGAAAAGGTGGTAATGAAAAACTGTTTTTT. V gene TRBV29-1 combines with J gene TRBJ1-4, with 7 bases that match TRBD1. This CDR3 is 15 amino acids long. Per germline, CDR1 SQVTM and CDR2 ANQGSEA. V shed 4 bases, J shed 4 bases, and the junction held 9 bases outside the gene matches.

This clonotype was observed many times. This chain joins TRBV12-3 or TRBV12-4 and TRBJ1-2, with D perhaps TRBD1 (6 bases). Trimming took off 5 bases at V and 8 bases at J, with 18 bases between the two ends. This CDR3 spans 14 amino acids. CDR3 DNA: TGTGCCAGCAGTCCCCAGCACAGGGCATGGGGCTACACCTTC. Translation: CASSPQHRAWGYTF.

The genes are TRBV7-2 and TRBJ1-4; TRBD1 agrees at 12 bases. The CDR3 runs to 14 residues. Looked up from germline, CDR1 is SGHTA and CDR2 is FQGNSA. The V gene end was trimmed by 6 bases and the J gene end by 8 bases; junction bases not matched to a gene: 4. The CDR3 sequence is CASRRDRGREKLFF. The DNA of the CDR3 is TGTGCCAGCAGGAGGGACAGGGGGCGGGAAAAACTGTTTTTT.

The V gene is TRBV18, the J gene TRBJ2-1; TRBD2 matches at 7 bases. With V trimmed by 0 bases and J by 1 base, 6 bases remained unmatched. This CDR3 is 17 amino acids long. The germline V gene encodes CDR1 KGHSH and CDR2 LQKENI. The CDR3, as DNA: TGTGCCAGCTCACCACCGCCGACTAGCCTATCCTACAATGAGCAGTTCTTC. Translating gives CASSPPPTSLSYNEQFF.

The V and J genes are TRBV14 and TRBJ2-1; 8 nucleotides match TRBD1. This CDR3 comprises 14 residues. Germline trimming cut 4 bases from V and 4 bases from J; bases unmatched to any gene: 3. Germline V gives CDR1 SGHDN, CDR2 FVKESK. The CDR3 DNA reads TGTGCCAGCAGCCGAAACAGGGGGTACAATGAGCAGTTCTTC. Amino acids: CASSRNRGYNEQFF.

CDR3 sequence (DNA): TGCGCCAGCAGCCAACAACAAGCTTACGAGCAGTACTTC. It specifies CASSQQQAYEQYF. This chain joins TRBV4-1 and TRBJ2-7; no definite D call. The CDR3 length is 13 residues. V was cut by 2 bases and J by 4 bases, with 9 bases left in between. In germline, CDR1 is MGHRA, CDR2 YSYEKL.

This clonotype showed up just a few times. The chain employs TRBV28 and TRBJ1-5; no firm D call. CDR3 length equals 14 residues. Per germline, CDR1 MDHEN and CDR2 SYDVKM. V lost 5 bases to trimming and J lost 11 bases, with 19 bases between them. CDR3 protein: CASSRSGSRMTQHF. CDR3 DNA sequence: TGTGCCAGCAGTCGTTCGGGCTCCCGTATGACCCAGCATTTT.

This clonotype has a single count. A read error may be the cause here, since a much bigger clone is one base away. CDR3 sequence reads: CASSHNQGVGTEAFF. The CDR3 region has the DNA TGTGCCAGCAGTCACAATCAGGGTGTGGGCACTGAAGCTTTCTTT. This chain joins TRBV6-2 or TRBV6-3 and TRBJ1-1; TRBD1 is a possible D gene (5 bases). This CDR3 region has 15 residues. Germline loops: CDR1 MNHEY, CDR2 SVGEGT. Trimming removed 5 bases from V and 4 bases from J, with 17 bases in between.

V usage is TRBV7-2 and J usage is TRBJ2-7; TRBD1 aligns across 7 bases. The CDR3 extends over 15 amino acids. V lost 4 bases to trimming and J lost 0 bases; unmatched junction nucleotides: 6. Germline CDR1 is SGHTA and CDR2 is FQGNSA. CDR3 sequence reads: CASSSARGSSYEQYF. The DNA for the CDR3 is TGTGCCAGCAGCTCGGCCAGGGGGAGCTCCTACGAGCAGTACTTC.

This clonotype was picked up a small number of times. The chain recombines TRBV20-1 with TRBJ2-2, with 11 bases identical to TRBD2. Per germline, CDR1 DFQATT and CDR2 SNEGSKA (reference sequence). This CDR3 comprises 14 residues. The V gene end was trimmed by 5 bases and the J gene end by 4 bases; junction bases not matched to a gene: 3. CDR3 amino acids: CSAVAGGRTGELFF. The CDR3 bases are TGCAGTGCTGTAGCGGGGGGGCGCACCGGGGAGCTGTTTTTT.

In its sample, this clonotype was seen a few times. The genes are TRBV6-1 and TRBJ2-5; unclear D gene. The CDR3 totals 16 residues. Trimming cost V 1 base and J 1 base, with 13 bases left between them. Germline CDR1 reads MNHNS; CDR2 reads SASEGT. CDR3 amino acids: CASSEGSSPFQETQYF. CDR3 bases: TGTGCCAGCAGTGAAGGGTCGTCCCCTTTCCAAGAGACCCAGTACTTC.

This clonotype was found a few times. The rearrangement links TRBV7-9 to TRBJ2-1, with D uncertain. In germline, CDR1 is SEHNR, CDR2 FQNEAQ (reference sequence). This CDR3 has 15 amino acids. V lost 5 bases and J lost 2, with 13 bases in between. In DNA form, the CDR3 reads TGTGCCAGCAGCCACCCGCGGCACCCCTACAATGAGCAGTTCTTC. Protein product: CASSHPRHPYNEQFF.

This chain connects TRBV5-4 to TRBJ1-1; D remains ambiguous. The V and J ends lost 3 bases and 10 bases respectively, with 13 bases between them. The germline CDR1 and CDR2 sequences are SGHNT and YYREEE (reference sequence). This CDR3 comprises 12 residues. The chain's CDR3 is CASSSEGAGAFF. CDR3 nucleotide sequence: TGTGCCAGCAGCTCGGAAGGCGCGGGAGCTTTCTTT. Full variable domain (rest looked up from reference TRBV5-4 and TRBJ1-1): ETGVTQSPTHLIKTRGQQVTLRCSSQSGHNTVSWYQQALGQGPQFIFQYYREEENGRGNFPPRFSGLQFPNYSSELNVNALELDDSALYLCASSSEGAGAFFGQGTRLTVV.

The chain links TRBV29-1 to TRBJ1-5; D unclear. CDR1 is SQVTM and CDR2 is ANQGSEA in the germline V gene. The CDR3 sequence is 13 residues long. The germline V and J ends were trimmed by 3 bases and 3 bases, with 9 bases remaining between them. CDR3 nucleotide sequence: TGCAGCGTTGAGGCAGGCGTCAATCAGCCCCAGCATTTT. It codes for CSVEAGVNQPQHF.

In this sample, this clonotype turned up a few times. The chain joins TRBV10-3 to TRBJ2-1, with no clear D. Trimming stripped 2 bases from V and 10 bases from J, with 9 bases between. From germline, CDR1 is ENHRY and CDR2 SYGVKD. CDR3 size: 12 residues. CDR3 sequence: CAISESPGEQFF. The CDR3 coding sequence is TGTGCCATCAGTGAGAGCCCGGGCGAGCAGTTCTTC.